What follows are 10 T cell receptor beta chains derived from one specimen sequenced in a study of blood T cell repertoires in COVID-19 (dated by TCRdb to about 2020). Library method: the immunoSEQ multiplex PCR assay. The table comes from immuneACCESS by way of TCRdb, which keeps in-frame sequences with V and J called. Part of the clones is missing from these tables; in studies checked, under half for an unresolved V gene and the rest for unknown reasons. This sample lists a few hundred thousand clones; approximately 87% were detected once. The ten most abundant clones make up 10% of the sample. Sequenced input: PBMCs or T cells enriched from blood (not recorded which). All receptors come from a woman aged 45 to 65 who had recovered from COVID-19.

The chain links TRBV19 to TRBJ1-2, with a possible D match to TRBD1 (5 bases). V was trimmed by 7 bases and J by 8 bases, leaving 20 bases between them. The V gene's germline CDR1 is LNHDA and CDR2 SQIVND (reference sequence). The CDR3 extends over 14 amino acids. The CDR3 here is CASTSLGGSPGYTF. The DNA for the CDR3 is TGTGCCAGTACCTCACTGGGGGGGTCTCCGGGCTACACCTTC. The full variable domain, completed using reference TRBV19 and TRBJ1-2, is DGGITQSPKYLFRKEGQNVTLSCEQNLNHDAMYWYRQDPGQGLRLIYYSQIVNDFQKGDIAEGYSVSREKKESFPLTVTSAQKNPTAFYLCASTSLGGSPGYTFGSGTRLTVV.

The V call is TRBV19, the J call TRBJ1-1; the D gene is possibly TRBD1 (6 bases). Trimming removed 5 bases from V and 1 base from J, with 11 bases in between. Germline CDR1 is LNHDA and CDR2 is SQIVND (reference sequence). The CDR3 is 14 residues long. The CDR3 sequence: CASSLQGRNTEAFF. The CDR3 coding sequence is TGTGCCAGTAGTTTACAGGGACGGAACACTGAAGCTTTCTTT.

The rearrangement links TRBV3-1 (or the pseudogene TRBV3-2) to TRBJ1-2, with D tentatively TRBD1 (5 bases). The V gene's germline CDR1 is LGHDT and CDR2 YNNKEL (reference sequence). V dropped 4 bases and J dropped 3 bases, with 21 bases sitting between them. CDR3 length: 17 amino acids. The CDR3 reads CASSPHDSGARYYGYTF. The CDR3 region has the DNA TGTGCCAGCAGCCCCCACGACAGCGGGGCGCGGTACTATGGCTACACCTTC.

CDR3 nucleotide sequence: TGTGCCAGCAGCTTCAACCAGGGGATCGGAGCCTACGAGCAGTACTTC. Translating gives CASSFNQGIGAYEQYF. The chain is built from TRBV7-9 and TRBJ2-7; tentatively, D is TRBD1 (6 bases). Trimming removed 3 bases at V and 2 bases at J, with 17 bases between. The CDR3 has 16 amino acids. Germline V CDR1 and CDR2: SEHNR, FQNEAQ (reference sequence). The full variable domain, in which reference TRBV7-9 and TRBJ2-7 provide the parts outside the CDR3, is DTGVSQNPRHKITKRGQNVTFRCDPISEHNRLYWYRQTLGQGPEFLTYFQNEAQLEKSRLLSDRFSAERPKGSFSTLEIQRTEQGDSAMYLCASSFNQGIGAYEQYFGPGTRLTVT.

This rearrangement joins TRBV3-1 (or the pseudogene TRBV3-2) to TRBJ1-2, with 7 bases fitting TRBD1. This CDR3 has 12 amino acids. V shed 10 bases, J shed 8 bases, and the junction held 10 bases outside the gene matches. Germline lookup yields CDR1 LGHDT and CDR2 YNNKEL (reference sequence). The DNA of the CDR3 is TGTGCCATCTTTGACAGGGATAGCGGCTACACCTTC. The encoded protein is CAIFDRDSGYTF.

The V and J genes are TRBV5-1 and TRBJ1-6, with 12 positions matching TRBD1. This CDR3 is 14 amino acids long. J gave up 10 bases and V 4 bases, and 3 bases lay outside the gene matches. Germline V CDR1 and CDR2: SGHRS, YFSETQ. CDR3 protein: CASSQGQGASPLHF. DNA for the CDR3: TGCGCCAGCAGCCAGGGACAGGGGGCCTCACCCCTCCACTTT.

This sequence joins TRBV28 and TRBJ1-5; 9 positions match TRBD1. V was clipped by 4 bases and J by 2 bases; unmatched bases: 18. The germline V gene has CDR1 MDHEN and CDR2 SYDVKM. The CDR3 runs 20 residues. The CDR3 coding sequence is TGTGCCAGCAGTTATTATTTGGGACAGGGATACCCTGGGGGCAATCAGCCCCAGCATTTT. Protein: CASSYYLGQGYPGGNQPQHF.

This chain links TRBV19 with TRBJ2-5; the match to TRBD2 covers 12 bases. With 4 bases clipped from V and 13 bases from J, the junction kept 10 bases outside the gene matches. The germline CDR1 and CDR2 sequences are LNHDA and SQIVND (reference sequence). The CDR3 totals 14 residues. CDR3 in DNA: TGTGCCAGTAGTAGGGGACTAGCGGGTAATCCTCCGTACTTC. Translating gives CASSRGLAGNPPYF.

The rearrangement joins TRBV10-3 to TRBJ2-1; 12 nucleotides align to TRBD2. The CDR3 has 14 amino acids. Losses at the gene ends were 3 bases for V and 10 bases for J; bases not matched to a gene: 4. Germline CDR1 is ENHRY and CDR2 is SYGVKD. The CDR3 DNA reads as TGTGCCATCAGTGAACTAGCGGGGGGACGGGAGCAGTTCTTC. Amino acid sequence: CAISELAGGREQFF.

The chain is built from TRBV7-2 and TRBJ1-5; D ambiguous. This CDR3 has 12 amino acids. The V end lost 4 bases, the J end lost 9 bases, and 10 bases lay between the germline ends. CDR1 is SGHTA, CDR2 FQGNSA, per germline. In nucleotides, the CDR3 is TGTGCCAGCAGCTCCTACCGGGGGCCCCAGCATTTT. Translating gives CASSSYRGPQHF.